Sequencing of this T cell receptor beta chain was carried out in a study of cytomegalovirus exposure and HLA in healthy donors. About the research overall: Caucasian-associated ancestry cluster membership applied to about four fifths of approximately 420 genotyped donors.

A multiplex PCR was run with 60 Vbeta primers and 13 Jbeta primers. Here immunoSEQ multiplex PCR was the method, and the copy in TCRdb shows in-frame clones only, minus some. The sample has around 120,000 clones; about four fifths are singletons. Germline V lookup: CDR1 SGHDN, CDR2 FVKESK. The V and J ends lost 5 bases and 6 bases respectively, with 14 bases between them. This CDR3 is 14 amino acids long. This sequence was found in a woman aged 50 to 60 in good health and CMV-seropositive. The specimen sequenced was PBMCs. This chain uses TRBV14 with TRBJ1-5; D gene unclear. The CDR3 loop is CASSSSLAGQPQHF. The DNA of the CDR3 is TGTGCCAGCAGCTCTTCCCTAGCGGGTCAGCCCCAGCATTTT.